A single sample is the source of the 28 T cell receptor beta chains below, sequenced in a study of blood T cell repertoires in COVID-19. The assay was immunoSEQ multiplex PCR, and TCRdb's table has in-frame clones only and misses some. The sample includes about 34,000 clones, about 92% of them seen just once. Sequenced input: peripheral blood. Receptors originate from a man older than 75 with acute or convalescent COVID-19.

This clone was observed a single time. CDR3 sequence reads: CSVEAGNGNTIYF. The DNA for the CDR3 is TGCAGCGTTGAGGCGGGGAACGGAAACACCATATATTTT. The chain uses TRBV29-1 and TRBJ1-3; D gene ambiguous. CDR3 length equals 13 residues. V lost 3 bases to trimming and J lost 4 bases, with 10 bases between them. Looked up from germline, CDR1 is SQVTM and CDR2 is ANQGSEA. The full variable domain, its missing parts supplied by reference TRBV29-1 and TRBJ1-3, is SAVISQKPSRDICQRGTSLTIQCQVDSQVTMMFWYRQQPGQSLTLIATANQGSEATYESGFVIDKFPISRPNLTFSTLTVSNMSPEDSSIYLCSVEAGNGNTIYFGEGSWLTVV.

The rearrangement joins TRBV30 to TRBJ1-4; 7 positions agree with TRBD1. Germline CDR1 reads GTSNPN; CDR2 reads SVGIG (reference sequence). This CDR3 contains 15 residues. V lost 1 base to trimming and J lost 6 bases; unmatched junction nucleotides: 8. CDR3 DNA sequence: TGTGCCTGGAGTGGGAGGGGGCTTTTTGATGAAAAACTGTTTTTT. Translating it yields CAWSGRGLFDEKLFF.

The J gene is TRBJ2-1, the V gene TRBV2; 12 bases fit TRBD2. The CDR3 has 13 residues. CDR1 is SNHLY and CDR2 is FYNNEI in the germline V gene. Trimming removed 9 bases from V and 7 bases from J; junction bases left unmatched: 4. This chain's CDR3 is CARRLAGVNEQFF. The CDR3, as DNA: TGTGCCAGGAGACTAGCGGGGGTGAATGAGCAGTTCTTC.

V and J are TRBV18 and TRBJ2-5; TRBD1 might be the D (6 bases). CDR1 is KGHSH, CDR2 LQKENI, per germline. This CDR3 is 15 amino acids long. V was pared by 0 bases and J by 2 bases, with 10 bases between. The CDR3 here is CASSPPNRAQETQYF. CDR3 coding DNA: TGTGCCAGCTCACCACCGAACAGGGCTCAAGAGACCCAGTACTTC.

CDR3 sequence: CASSFQQGAHGELFF. CDR3 DNA sequence: TGTGCCAGCAGTTTTCAACAGGGGGCGCATGGGGAGCTGTTTTTT. The chain uses TRBV28 and TRBJ2-2; TRBD1 aligns across 9 bases. Looked up from germline, CDR1 is MDHEN and CDR2 is SYDVKM. CDR3 length: 15 residues. Trimming at V came to 3 bases and at J to 8 bases, leaving 7 bases not matched to a gene. The variable domain in full, completed from reference TRBV28 and TRBJ2-2, reads DVKVTQSSRYLVKRTGEKVFLECVQDMDHENMFWYRQDPGLGLRLIYFSYDVKMKEKGDIPEGYSVSREKKERFSLILESASTNQTSMYLCASSFQQGAHGELFFGEGSRLTVL.

The chain couples TRBV7-9 to TRBJ2-5; D possibly corresponds to TRBD2 (5 bases). CDR1 is SEHNR, CDR2 FQNEAQ, per germline (reference sequence). Deletions cut 5 bases from V and 0 bases from J, with 13 bases between. This CDR3 has 15 amino acids. The CDR3 sequence is CASSHIRGYQETQYF. The CDR3 bases are TGTGCCAGCAGCCATATTCGGGGATACCAAGAGACCCAGTACTTC.

This chain links TRBV18 with TRBJ1-2; D is ambiguous. The germline V gene encodes CDR1 KGHSH and CDR2 LQKENI. CDR3 size: 14 residues. Trimming pared 2 bases from V and 1 base from J, leaving 8 bases between. Here the CDR3 DNA reads TGTGCCAGCTCACCAGGGGAGGGTAACTATGGCTACACCTTC. It encodes CASSPGEGNYGYTF. Combining the CDR3 with reference TRBV18 and TRBJ1-2 gives the whole variable domain NAGVMQNPRHLVRRRGQEARLRCSPMKGHSHVYWYRQLPEEGLKFMVYLQKENIIDESGMPKERFSAEFPKEGPSILRIQQVVRGDSAAYFCASSPGEGNYGYTFGSGTRLTVV.

This chain links TRBV7-9 with TRBJ2-5; unclear D gene. V lost 2 bases and J 7 bases, leaving 8 bases between the germline ends. Germline values: CDR1 SEHNR, CDR2 FQNEAQ (reference sequence). The CDR3 is made up of 12 amino acids. The CDR3 DNA is TGTGCCAGCAGCTTACAGCCGGGGACCCAGTACTTC. Amino acids: CASSLQPGTQYF.

J is TRBJ2-3 and V is TRBV6-1; D is possibly TRBD2 (6 bases). Trimming removed 1 base from V and 3 bases from J, with 11 bases in between. Looked up from germline, CDR1 is MNHNS and CDR2 is SASEGT. The CDR3 sequence is 15 residues long. The CDR3: CASSEERLVTDTQYF. DNA for the CDR3: TGTGCCAGCAGTGAAGAAAGACTAGTAACAGATACGCAGTATTTT.

The chain's CDR3 is CASSGRGTGTEAFF. Written as DNA, the CDR3 is TGTGCCAGTAGTGGCAGGGGTACGGGCACTGAAGCTTTCTTT. The rearrangement links TRBV19 to TRBJ1-1, with D possibly TRBD1 on 6 matching bases. V was trimmed by 5 bases and J by 4 bases, leaving 14 bases between them. In germline, CDR1 is LNHDA, CDR2 SQIVND (reference sequence). The CDR3 extends over 14 amino acids. Together with reference TRBV19 and TRBJ1-1, the CDR3 gives the full variable domain: DGGITQSPKYLFRKEGQNVTLSCEQNLNHDAMYWYRQDPGQGLRLIYYSQIVNDFQKGDIAEGYSVSREKKESFPLTVTSAQKNPTAFYLCASSGRGTGTEAFFGQGTRLTVV.

The chain uses TRBV6-4 and TRBJ1-2; weak D call: TRBD1 (6 bases). Deletions cut 0 bases from V and 6 bases from J, with 17 bases between. Germline V CDR1 and CDR2: MRHNA, SNTAGT. This CDR3 has 16 amino acids. The CDR3 DNA sequence: TGTGCCAGCAGTGACTCGAAATGGAGAGGGGGTCATGGCTACACCTTC. This sequence encodes CASSDSKWRGGHGYTF.

The chain uses TRBV6-5 and TRBJ1-2; unclear D gene. The CDR3 sequence is 15 residues long. Germline CDR1 is MNHEY and CDR2 is SVGAGI. V was cut by 8 bases and J by 5 bases, with 21 bases left in between. The CDR3 loop reads CASSPPEVGRYGYTF. The CDR3 DNA follows: TGTGCCAGCTCTCCCCCGGAGGTGGGCCGATATGGCTACACCTTC.

V gene TRBV10-3 combines with J gene TRBJ1-1; tentatively, D is TRBD1 (6 bases). The CDR3 covers 13 residues. Trimming cost V 5 bases and J 0 bases, with 7 bases left between them. Germline values: CDR1 ENHRY, CDR2 SYGVKD. CDR3 coding DNA: TGTGCCATCAGTTCAGGGGTGAACACTGAAGCTTTCTTT. Translation gives CAISSGVNTEAFF.

The rearrangement links TRBV5-6 to TRBJ2-7; no clear D. The CDR3 runs 14 residues. The V and J ends lost 0 bases and 2 bases respectively, with 9 bases between them. The germline gives CDR1 SGHDT, CDR2 YYEEEE. The CDR3 reads CASSLVGWAYEQYF. The CDR3 DNA reads TGTGCCAGCAGCTTGGTCGGGTGGGCCTACGAGCAGTACTTC. The complete variable domain, with remaining parts taken from reference TRBV5-6 and TRBJ2-7, reads DAGVTQSPTHLIKTRGQQVTLRCSPKSGHDTVSWYQQALGQGPQFIFQYYEEEERQRGNFPDRFSGHQFPNYSSELNVNALLLGDSALYLCASSLVGWAYEQYFGPGTRLTVT.

V is TRBV23-1 and J is TRBJ1-4; TRBD1 aligns across 11 bases. TRBV23-1 counts as an open reading frame of uncertain function. This CDR3 is built from 16 residues. The V and J ends lost 3 bases and 8 bases, in that order; junction bases with no gene match: 8. The CDR3 coding sequence is TGCGCCAGCAGTCACCGGGGACAGGGGGTTGGGGAAAAACTGTTTTTT. Translating gives CASSHRGQGVGEKLFF.

The rearrangement uses TRBV30 and TRBJ1-2; possible D gene TRBD1, 5 bases. Trimming stripped 3 bases from V and 5 bases from J, with 13 bases between. CDR3 size: 13 residues. Germline lookup yields CDR1 GTSNPN and CDR2 SVGIG (reference sequence). The CDR3 bases are TGTGCCTGGAGCCTGACAGCGACATATGGCTACACCTTC. Amino acids: CAWSLTATYGYTF.

The table lists this clone with a count of one. The chain links TRBV27 to TRBJ1-4; 7 bases are shared with TRBD1. The trim removed 6 bases at V and 5 bases at J, leaving 0 bases unmatched. The V gene's germline CDR1 is MNHEY and CDR2 SMNVEV (reference sequence). This CDR3 spans 12 amino acids. The CDR3 DNA sequence: TGTGCCAGCAGGGGACAGAATGAAAAACTGTTTTTT. The encoded protein is CASRGQNEKLFF.

This clone was found a few times. The genes are TRBV11-2 and TRBJ2-2; D is ambiguous. Trimming left V 1 base short and J 5 bases short, with 5 bases between. This CDR3 has 13 amino acids. The germline CDR1 and CDR2 sequences are SGHAT and FQNNGV. This chain's CDR3 is CASSLVATGELFF. The CDR3 nucleotides are TGTGCCAGCAGCTTAGTAGCTACCGGGGAGCTGTTTTTT.

The chain is built from TRBV6-5 and TRBJ2-3, with TRBD2 as a possible D gene (5 bases). Germline V lookup: CDR1 MNHEY, CDR2 SVGAGI. V was cut by 0 bases and J by 2 bases, with 6 bases left in between. The CDR3 contains 14 residues. This CDR3 is CASSYSLATDTQYF. For the CDR3, the DNA is TGTGCCAGCAGTTACTCGCTAGCCACAGATACGCAGTATTTT.

The count of this clone is one. This rearrangement joins TRBV25-1 to TRBJ1-4, with 9 bases lining up with TRBD1. The CDR3 runs to 14 residues. CDR1 and CDR2 (germline): MGHDK, SYGVNS. After removal of 3 bases from V and 8 bases from J, the junction contained 4 bases not matched to a gene. Written as DNA, the CDR3 is TGTGCCAGCAGTGAGGGGACAGGGTACGAAAAACTGTTTTTT. It translates to CASSEGTGYEKLFF.

This chain connects TRBV24-1 to TRBJ2-3; TRBD1 aligns across 8 bases. CDR1 KGHDR and CDR2 SFDVKD come from the germline V gene. The length of the CDR3 is 15 residues. V lost 4 bases, J lost 4 bases, and 6 bases stayed unmatched. The CDR3 loop is CATSDSGQVSDTQYF. The DNA for the CDR3 is TGTGCCACCAGTGACTCGGGACAGGTTTCAGATACGCAGTATTTT.

This clone has a single count. Here the CDR3 reads CASSQDPGTTNEKLFF. The CDR3 region has the DNA TGCGCCAGCAGCCAAGATCCAGGGACAACTAATGAAAAACTGTTTTTT. This chain links TRBV4-1 with TRBJ1-4; the D gene is possibly TRBD1 (5 bases). The CDR3 totals 16 residues. V dropped 0 bases and J dropped 0 bases, with 8 bases sitting between them. CDR1 is MGHRA and CDR2 is YSYEKL in the germline V gene.

The J gene is TRBJ1-4, the V gene TRBV4-2; no clear D gene. The CDR3 contains 14 residues. CDR1 LGHNA and CDR2 YNFKEQ come from the germline V gene. V shed 0 bases and J shed 5 bases, with 7 bases lying between them. The CDR3 loop reads CASSQDRRNEKLFF. For the CDR3, the DNA is TGTGCCAGCAGCCAAGATAGGAGGAATGAAAAACTGTTTTTT.

The rearrangement joins TRBV12-3 or TRBV12-4 to TRBJ1-1, with 11 positions matching TRBD1. With V trimmed by 7 bases and J by 10 bases, 8 bases remained unmatched. This CDR3 is built from 13 residues. Here the CDR3 reads CASTLGGQGGAFF. The CDR3, as DNA: TGTGCCAGCACCCTGGGGGGACAGGGGGGAGCTTTCTTT.

Only one count was recorded for this clone. The chain couples TRBV10-2 to TRBJ2-5, with 7 bases matching TRBD1. Germline loops: CDR1 WSHSY, CDR2 SAAADI. The CDR3 spans 13 residues. The V segment lost 4 bases and the J segment 7 bases; nucleotides outside the gene matches: 6. This chain's CDR3 is CASSVTGERTQYF. In DNA, the CDR3 is TGCGCCAGCAGTGTTACAGGGGAGCGGACCCAGTACTTC.

The genes are TRBV19 and TRBJ1-1; D possibly corresponds to TRBD1 (5 bases). CDR1 LNHDA and CDR2 SQIVND come from the germline V gene (reference sequence). The ends were cut back, 3 bases at V and 1 base at J, with 12 bases in the middle. The CDR3 runs to 15 residues. This chain's CDR3 is CASSIQGIPNTEAFF. For the CDR3, the DNA is TGTGCCAGTAGTATCCAGGGAATTCCGAACACTGAAGCTTTCTTT. Complete variable domain (other parts from reference TRBV19 and TRBJ1-1): DGGITQSPKYLFRKEGQNVTLSCEQNLNHDAMYWYRQDPGQGLRLIYYSQIVNDFQKGDIAEGYSVSREKKESFPLTVTSAQKNPTAFYLCASSIQGIPNTEAFFGQGTRLTVV.

The chain is built from TRBV30 and TRBJ1-4; no definite D call. Germline CDR1 and CDR2: GTSNPN and SVGIG (reference sequence). Between the trimmed V and J ends, which lost 2 bases and 8 bases, there was a span of 15 bases. This CDR3 comprises 14 residues. The DNA of the CDR3 is TGTGCCTGGAGTTCGGGGTTGAGTAGGGAAAAACTGTTTTTT. This encodes CAWSSGLSREKLFF.

CDR3 amino acids: CASYGTAGNTIYF. The CDR3 nucleotides read TGTGCCAGTTACGGGACAGCTGGAAACACCATATATTTT. V usage is TRBV19 and J usage is TRBJ1-3, with 7 bases identical to TRBD1. Losses at the gene ends were 8 bases for V and 2 bases for J; bases not matched to a gene: 3. The germline gives CDR1 LNHDA, CDR2 SQIVND (reference sequence). This CDR3 region has 13 residues.